This TCR beta chain was identified during a study of beta chain features in type 1 diabetes. This clone was seen only a few times. Its antigen is unknown. Other DNA sequences within the sample encode an identical CDR3. Sequenced material consisted of expressed TCRB transcripts (all of the isolated RNA was reverse transcribed). TCRdb keeps only in-frame clones here, not all; method: immunoSEQ multiplex PCR. The sample yields 360,000 or so clones, about 20% seen once. Regarding the study as a whole: Shorter templates may be favored by PCR, equally so in patients and controls.

J was trimmed by 3 bases and V by 2 bases; bases with no gene match: 1. CDR3 length: 14 amino acids. Germline-derived CDR1 and CDR2 are KGHSH and LQKENI. Via the markers CD45RO/CCR7/CD25/CD127/CD95/CD27, stem cell-like memory, regulatory, central memory and naive CD4+ cells were sorted. Sequencing was carried out using naive CD4+ T cells from blood. This rearrangement joins TRBV18 to TRBJ2-3; 8 positions match TRBD1. This clonotype originated in a young woman in good health. CDR3 sequence (DNA): TGTGCCAGCTCACCAAGACAGGGGACAGATACGCAGTATTTT. Residues: CASSPRQGTDTQYF. The variable domain in full, completed from reference TRBV18 and TRBJ2-3, reads NAGVMQNPRHLVRRRGQEARLRCSPMKGHSHVYWYRQLPEEGLKFMVYLQKENIIDESGMPKERFSAEFPKEGPSILRIQQVVRGDSAAYFCASSPRQGTDTQYFGPGTRLTVL.